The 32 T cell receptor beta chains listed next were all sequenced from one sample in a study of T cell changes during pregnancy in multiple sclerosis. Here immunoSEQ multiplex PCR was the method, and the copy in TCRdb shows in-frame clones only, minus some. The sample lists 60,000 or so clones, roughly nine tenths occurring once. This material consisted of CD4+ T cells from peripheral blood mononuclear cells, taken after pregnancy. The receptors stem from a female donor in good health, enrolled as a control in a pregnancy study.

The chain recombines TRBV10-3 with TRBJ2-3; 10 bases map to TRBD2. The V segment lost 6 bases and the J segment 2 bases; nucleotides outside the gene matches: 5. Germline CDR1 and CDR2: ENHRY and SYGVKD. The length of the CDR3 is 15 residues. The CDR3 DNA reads TGTGCCATCAGCGCGCTAGCGGGGGTCACAGATACGCAGTATTTT. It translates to CAISALAGVTDTQYF.

CDR3: CAWSVGNSYEQYF. The CDR3 nucleotides are TGTGCCTGGAGTGTTGGCAATTCTTACGAGCAGTACTTC. V usage is TRBV30 and J usage is TRBJ2-7; D uncertain. Trimming took off 0 bases at V and 4 bases at J, with 10 bases between the two ends. Per germline, CDR1 GTSNPN and CDR2 SVGIG (reference sequence). There are 13 residues in the CDR3.

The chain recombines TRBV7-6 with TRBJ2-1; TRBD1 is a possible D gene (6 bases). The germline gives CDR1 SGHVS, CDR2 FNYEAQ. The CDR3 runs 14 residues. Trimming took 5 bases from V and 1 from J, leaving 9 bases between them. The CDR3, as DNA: TGTGCCAGCAGCCCCAGGGGATCCTACAATGAGCAGTTCTTC. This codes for CASSPRGSYNEQFF.

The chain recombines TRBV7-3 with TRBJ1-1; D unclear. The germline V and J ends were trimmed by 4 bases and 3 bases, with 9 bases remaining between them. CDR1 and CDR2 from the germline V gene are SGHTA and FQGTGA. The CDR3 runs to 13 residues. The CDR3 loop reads CASSSGAYTEAFF. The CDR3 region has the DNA TGTGCCAGCAGCTCGGGAGCCTACACTGAAGCTTTCTTT. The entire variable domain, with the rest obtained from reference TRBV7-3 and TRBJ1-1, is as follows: GAGVSQTPSNKVTEKGKYVELRCDPISGHTALYWYRQSLGQGPEFLIYFQGTGAADDSGLPNDRFFAVRPEGSVSTLKIQRTERGDSAVYLCASSSGAYTEAFFGQGTRLTVV.

The CDR3 DNA is TGTGCCTGGAGTGCTCAAACAACCGGGGAGCTGTTTTTT. It translates to CAWSAQTTGELFF. V and J are TRBV30 and TRBJ2-2; no definite D call. The CDR3 extends over 13 amino acids. Germline V lookup: CDR1 GTSNPN, CDR2 SVGIG (reference sequence). The V gene lost 1 base and the J gene lost 5 bases, with 8 bases spanning the gap.

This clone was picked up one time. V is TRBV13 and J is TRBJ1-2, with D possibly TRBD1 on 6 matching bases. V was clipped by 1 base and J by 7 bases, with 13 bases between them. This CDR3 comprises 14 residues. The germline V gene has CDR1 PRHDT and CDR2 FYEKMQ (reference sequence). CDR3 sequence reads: CASSLVAGAFGYTF. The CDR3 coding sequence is TGTGCCAGCAGCTTAGTGGCGGGGGCGTTTGGCTACACCTTC.

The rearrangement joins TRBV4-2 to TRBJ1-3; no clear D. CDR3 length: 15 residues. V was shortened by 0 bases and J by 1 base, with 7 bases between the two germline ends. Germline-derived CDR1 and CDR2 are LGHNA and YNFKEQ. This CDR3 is CASSQDGGSGNTIYF. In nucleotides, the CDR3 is TGTGCCAGCAGCCAAGATGGAGGGTCTGGAAACACCATATATTTT.

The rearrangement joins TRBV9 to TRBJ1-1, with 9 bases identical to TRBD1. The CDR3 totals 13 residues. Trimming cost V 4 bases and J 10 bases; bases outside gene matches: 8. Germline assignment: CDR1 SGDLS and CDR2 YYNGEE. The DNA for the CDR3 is TGTGCCAGCAGCCAGGGGGACAGGGCGGGAGCTTTCTTT. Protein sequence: CASSQGDRAGAFF.

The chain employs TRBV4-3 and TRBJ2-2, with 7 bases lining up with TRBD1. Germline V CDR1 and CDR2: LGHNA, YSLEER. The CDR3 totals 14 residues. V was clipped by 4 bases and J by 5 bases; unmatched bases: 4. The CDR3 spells CASSRQGETGELFF. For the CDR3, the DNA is TGCGCCAGCAGCCGACAGGGCGAAACCGGGGAGCTGTTTTTT.

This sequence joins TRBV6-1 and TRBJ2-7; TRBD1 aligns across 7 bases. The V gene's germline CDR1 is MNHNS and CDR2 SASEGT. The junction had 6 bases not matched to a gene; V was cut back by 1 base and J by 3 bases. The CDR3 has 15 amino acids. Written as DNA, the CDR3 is TGTGCCAGCAGTGAAGGACAGGGTGGGTTCTACGAGCAGTACTTC. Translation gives CASSEGQGGFYEQYF.

The CDR3 DNA follows: TGTGCCAGCAGCTCATACGGGACACCCTACAATGAGCAGTTCTTC. Translating gives CASSSYGTPYNEQFF. V gene TRBV11-2 combines with J gene TRBJ2-1; possible D gene TRBD1, 6 bases. The CDR3 has 15 amino acids. The germline V gene has CDR1 SGHAT and CDR2 FQNNGV. V gave up 4 bases and J gave up 2 bases, with 12 bases separating them.

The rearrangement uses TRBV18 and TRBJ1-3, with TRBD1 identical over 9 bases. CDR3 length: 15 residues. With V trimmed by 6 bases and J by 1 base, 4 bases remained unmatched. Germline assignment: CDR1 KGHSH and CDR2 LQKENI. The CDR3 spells CASSRGTGSGNTIYF. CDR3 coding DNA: TGTGCCAGCTCCCGAGGGACAGGGTCTGGAAACACCATATATTTT.

The CDR3 nucleotides read TGTGCCAGCAGCGTACTCCCAGTCGCAGATACGCAGTATTTT. It encodes CASSVLPVADTQYF. The rearrangement uses TRBV9 and TRBJ2-3; D is undetermined. There are 14 residues in the CDR3. The germline CDR1 and CDR2 sequences are SGDLS and YYNGEE. Trimming removed 1 base at V and 4 bases at J, with 10 bases between.

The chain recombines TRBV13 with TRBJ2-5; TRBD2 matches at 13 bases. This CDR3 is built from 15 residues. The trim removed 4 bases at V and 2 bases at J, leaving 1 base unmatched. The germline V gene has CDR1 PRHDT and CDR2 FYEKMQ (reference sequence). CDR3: CASSSGLAGQETQYF. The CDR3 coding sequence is TGTGCCAGCAGCTCGGGACTAGCGGGGCAAGAGACCCAGTACTTC.

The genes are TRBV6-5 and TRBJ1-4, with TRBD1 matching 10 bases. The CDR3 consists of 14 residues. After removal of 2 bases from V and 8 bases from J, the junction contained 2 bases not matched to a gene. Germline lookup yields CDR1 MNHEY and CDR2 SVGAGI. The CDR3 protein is CASSYGTGEEKLFF. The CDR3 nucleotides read TGTGCCAGCAGTTACGGGACAGGGGAGGAAAAACTGTTTTTT.

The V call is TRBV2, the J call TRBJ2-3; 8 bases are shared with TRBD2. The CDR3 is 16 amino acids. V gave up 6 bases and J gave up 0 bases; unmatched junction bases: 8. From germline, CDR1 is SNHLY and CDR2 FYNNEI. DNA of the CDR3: TGTGCCAGCAGGTACCGACTAGCGTTGAGCACAGATACGCAGTATTTT. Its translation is CASRYRLALSTDTQYF.

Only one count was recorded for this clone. The CDR3 bases are TGTGCCACCAGCAGAGCCCCTCTCGCGACAGGGGAAAATGAAAAACTGTTTTTT. Its translation: CATSRAPLATGENEKLFF. The gene calls are TRBV15 and TRBJ1-4; 8 bases align to TRBD1. The trim removed 1 base at V and 5 bases at J, leaving 12 bases unmatched. The germline V gene encodes CDR1 LNHNV and CDR2 YYDKDF (reference sequence). The CDR3 spans 18 residues.

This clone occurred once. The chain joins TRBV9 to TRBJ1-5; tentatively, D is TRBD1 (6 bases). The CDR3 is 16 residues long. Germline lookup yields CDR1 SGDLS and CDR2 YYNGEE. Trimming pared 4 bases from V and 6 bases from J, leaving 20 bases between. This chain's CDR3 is CASSLGGAEGIQPQHF. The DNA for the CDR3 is TGTGCCAGCAGCCTGGGGGGGGCTGAGGGAATTCAGCCCCAGCATTTT.

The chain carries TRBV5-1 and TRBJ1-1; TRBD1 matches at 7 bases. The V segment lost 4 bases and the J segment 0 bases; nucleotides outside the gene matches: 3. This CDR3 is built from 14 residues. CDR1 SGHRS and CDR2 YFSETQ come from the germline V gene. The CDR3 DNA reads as TGCGCCAGCAGCCGGACAGGTATGAACACTGAAGCTTTCTTT. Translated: CASSRTGMNTEAFF.

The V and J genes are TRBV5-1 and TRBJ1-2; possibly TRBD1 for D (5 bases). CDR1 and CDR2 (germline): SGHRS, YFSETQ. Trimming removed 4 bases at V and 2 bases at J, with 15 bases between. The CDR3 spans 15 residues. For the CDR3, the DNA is TGCGCCAGCAGCCCCCGAGACCCAGGGAACTATGGCTACACCTTC. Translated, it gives CASSPRDPGNYGYTF. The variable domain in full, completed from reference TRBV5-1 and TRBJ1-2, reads KAGVTQTPRYLIKTRGQQVTLSCSPISGHRSVSWYQQTPGQGLQFLFEYFSETQRNKGNFPGRFSGRQFSNSRSEMNVSTLELGDSALYLCASSPRDPGNYGYTFGSGTRLTVV.

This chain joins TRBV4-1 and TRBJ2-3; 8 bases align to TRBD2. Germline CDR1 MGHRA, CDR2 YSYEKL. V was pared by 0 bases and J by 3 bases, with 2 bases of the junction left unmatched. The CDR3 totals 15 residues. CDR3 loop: CASSQDGGGTDTQYF. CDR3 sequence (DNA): TGCGCCAGCAGCCAAGATGGCGGGGGGACAGATACGCAGTATTTT.

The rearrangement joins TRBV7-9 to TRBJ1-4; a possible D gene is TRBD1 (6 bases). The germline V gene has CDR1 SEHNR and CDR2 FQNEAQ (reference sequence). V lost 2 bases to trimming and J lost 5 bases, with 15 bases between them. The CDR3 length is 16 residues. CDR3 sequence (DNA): TGTGCCAGCAGCTTAAGGTTCGGGGGGCAGAATGAAAAACTGTTTTTT. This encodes CASSLRFGGQNEKLFF.

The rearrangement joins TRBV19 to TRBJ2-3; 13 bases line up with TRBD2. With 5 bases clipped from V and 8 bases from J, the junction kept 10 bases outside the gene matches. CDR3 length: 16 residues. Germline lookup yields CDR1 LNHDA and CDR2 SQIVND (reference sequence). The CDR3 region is CASSPRLAGGQGTQYF. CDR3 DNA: TGTGCCAGTAGTCCCCGACTAGCGGGGGGTCAGGGTACGCAGTATTTT.

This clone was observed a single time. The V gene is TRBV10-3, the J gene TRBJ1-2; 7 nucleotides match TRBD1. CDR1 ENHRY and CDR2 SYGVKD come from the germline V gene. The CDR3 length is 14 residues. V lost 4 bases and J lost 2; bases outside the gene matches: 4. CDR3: CAISAGTENYGYTF. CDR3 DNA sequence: TGTGCCATCAGTGCCGGGACAGAGAACTATGGCTACACCTTC.

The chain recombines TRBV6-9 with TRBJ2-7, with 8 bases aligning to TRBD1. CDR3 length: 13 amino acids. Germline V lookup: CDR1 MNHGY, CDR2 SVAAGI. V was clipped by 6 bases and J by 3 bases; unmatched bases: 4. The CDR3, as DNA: TGTGCCAGCAGCTCGGGACAGGTCTACGAGCAGTACTTC. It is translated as CASSSGQVYEQYF.

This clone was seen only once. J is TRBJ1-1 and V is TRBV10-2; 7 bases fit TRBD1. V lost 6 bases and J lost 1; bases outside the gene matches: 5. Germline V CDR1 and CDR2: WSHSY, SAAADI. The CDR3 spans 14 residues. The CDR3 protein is CASRETGPNTEAFF. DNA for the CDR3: TGCGCCAGCAGAGAGACAGGGCCGAACACTGAAGCTTTCTTT.

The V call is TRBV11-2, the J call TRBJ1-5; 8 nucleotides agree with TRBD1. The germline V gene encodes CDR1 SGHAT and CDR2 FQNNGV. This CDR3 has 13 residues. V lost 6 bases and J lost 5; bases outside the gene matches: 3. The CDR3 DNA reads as TGTGCCAGCAGTCAGGGGGCCGATCAGCCCCAGCATTTT. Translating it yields CASSQGADQPQHF.

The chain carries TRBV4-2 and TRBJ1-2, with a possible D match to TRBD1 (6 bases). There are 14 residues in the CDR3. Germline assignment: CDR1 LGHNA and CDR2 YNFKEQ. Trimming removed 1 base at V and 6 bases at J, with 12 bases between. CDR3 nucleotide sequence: TGTGCCAGCAGCCAAGCTTTAACAGGGAATGGCTACACCTTC. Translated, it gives CASSQALTGNGYTF.

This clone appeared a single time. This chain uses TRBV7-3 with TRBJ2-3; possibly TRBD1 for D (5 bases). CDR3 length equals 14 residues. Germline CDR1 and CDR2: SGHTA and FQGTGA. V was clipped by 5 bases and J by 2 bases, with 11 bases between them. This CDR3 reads CASSDEGATDTQYF. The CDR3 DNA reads TGTGCCAGCAGCGACGAAGGGGCCACAGATACGCAGTATTTT.

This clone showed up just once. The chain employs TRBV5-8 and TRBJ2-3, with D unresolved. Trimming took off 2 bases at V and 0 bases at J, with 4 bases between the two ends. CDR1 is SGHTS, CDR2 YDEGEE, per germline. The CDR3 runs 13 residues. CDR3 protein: CASSFISTDTQYF. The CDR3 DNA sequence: TGTGCCAGCAGCTTTATTAGCACAGATACGCAGTATTTT.

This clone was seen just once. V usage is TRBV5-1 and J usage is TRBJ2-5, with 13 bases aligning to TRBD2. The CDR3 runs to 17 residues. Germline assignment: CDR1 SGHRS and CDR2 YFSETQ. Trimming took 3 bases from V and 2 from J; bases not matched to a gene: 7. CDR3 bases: TGCGCCAGCAGCTCCGGACTAGCGGGGGCCCTTCAAGAGACCCAGTACTTC. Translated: CASSSGLAGALQETQYF.

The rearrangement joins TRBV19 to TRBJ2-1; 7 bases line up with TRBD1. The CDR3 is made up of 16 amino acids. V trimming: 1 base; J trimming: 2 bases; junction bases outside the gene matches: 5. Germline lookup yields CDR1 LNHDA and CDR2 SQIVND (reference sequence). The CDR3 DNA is TGTGCCAGTAGTATAGGACACAGGGGCCCCTACAATGAGCAGTTCTTC. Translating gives CASSIGHRGPYNEQFF.